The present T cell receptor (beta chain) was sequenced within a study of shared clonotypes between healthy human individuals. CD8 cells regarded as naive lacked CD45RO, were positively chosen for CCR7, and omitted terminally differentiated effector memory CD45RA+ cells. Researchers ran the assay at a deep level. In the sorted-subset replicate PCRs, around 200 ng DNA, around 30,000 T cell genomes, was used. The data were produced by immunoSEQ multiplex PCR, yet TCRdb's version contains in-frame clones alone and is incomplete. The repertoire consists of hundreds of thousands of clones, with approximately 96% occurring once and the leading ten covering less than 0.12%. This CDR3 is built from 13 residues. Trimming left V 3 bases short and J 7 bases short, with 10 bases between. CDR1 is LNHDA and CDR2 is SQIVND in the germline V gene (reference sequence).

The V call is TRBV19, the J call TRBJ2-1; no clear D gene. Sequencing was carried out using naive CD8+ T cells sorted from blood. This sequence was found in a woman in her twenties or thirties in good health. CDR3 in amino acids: CASSITPSNEQFF. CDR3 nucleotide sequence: TGTGCCAGTAGTATTACACCAAGTAATGAGCAGTTCTTC.